The 4 T cell receptor beta chains presented below share a single source sample, sequenced in a study of T cells after posttransplantation cyclophosphamide. Measured with immunoSEQ multiplex PCR; TCRdb has only the in-frame clones, and not every one. Counted here are some 3,000 clones, about 95% occurring once; the ten biggest clones make up approximately 1.1%. The specimen sequenced was naive CD8+ T cells sorted from PBMCs. These receptors were obtained from a woman aged 45-65 years in good health and a related stem cell transplant donor.

This clone was seen just once. The chain has TRBV27 and TRBJ2-7; TRBD2 agrees at 8 bases. With 3 bases clipped from V and 7 bases from J, the junction kept 5 bases outside the gene matches. The CDR3 length is 13 residues. CDR1 and CDR2 from the germline V gene are MNHEY and SMNVEV (reference sequence). The CDR3 DNA sequence: TGTGCCAGCAGTTTCGGGGTAGCGGGGGAGCAGTACTTC. It encodes CASSFGVAGEQYF.

The chain combines TRBV27 with TRBJ2-3, with TRBD1 identical over 9 bases. The CDR3 is 15 amino acids. V shed 4 bases and J 2 bases; nucleotides not matched to a gene: 4. Germline lookup yields CDR1 MNHEY and CDR2 SMNVEV (reference sequence). The CDR3 region is CASSWGQGLTDTQYF. CDR3 DNA: TGTGCCAGCAGTTGGGGACAGGGACTCACAGATACGCAGTATTTT.

This rearrangement joins TRBV4-1 to TRBJ2-1; 7 bases align to TRBD2. CDR1 MGHRA and CDR2 YSYEKL come from the germline V gene. The CDR3 consists of 15 residues. J was trimmed by 5 bases and V by 2 bases; bases with no gene match: 6. The CDR3 loop reads CASSQFQGGDNEQFF. The CDR3, as DNA: TGCGCCAGCAGCCAATTCCAGGGAGGGGACAATGAGCAGTTCTTC.

The genes are TRBV6-5 and TRBJ2-5; D may be TRBD1 (6 bases). The CDR3 totals 13 residues. With 10 bases removed from V and 2 bases from J, the gap between germline ends came to 14 bases. The germline CDR1 and CDR2 sequences are MNHEY and SVGAGI. CDR3 residues: CATRRDTQETQYF. The CDR3 region has the DNA TGTGCCACGAGACGGGACACGCAAGAGACCCAGTACTTC.